These 20 T cell receptor beta chains originate from one sample sequenced in a study of blood T cell repertoires in COVID-19. Here immunoSEQ multiplex PCR was the method, and the copy in TCRdb shows in-frame clones only, minus some. Of around 250,000 clones in the sample, roughly nine tenths are singletons; the top ten hold approximately 4.6%. The source material was peripheral blood. Receptors originate from a woman aged 35 to 49 who had recovered from COVID-19.

This clone came up once. The chain couples TRBV5-1 to TRBJ1-1; D uncertain. The CDR3 covers 14 residues. The germline CDR1 and CDR2 sequences are SGHRS and YFSETQ. The V and J ends lost 0 bases and 2 bases respectively, with 8 bases between them. The CDR3 loop is CASSLATDNTEAFF. DNA for the CDR3: TGCGCCAGCAGCTTGGCCACAGATAACACTGAAGCTTTCTTT.

The V call is TRBV6-2 or TRBV6-3, the J call TRBJ1-5; D gene uncertain. This CDR3 region has 13 residues. Germline-derived CDR1 and CDR2 are MNHEY and SVGEGT. Trimming took off 4 bases at V and 6 bases at J, with 10 bases between the two ends. Here the CDR3 reads CASSLEGGQPQHF. CDR3 nucleotide sequence: TGTGCCAGCAGTTTAGAGGGTGGTCAGCCCCAGCATTTT.

The chain employs TRBV5-4 and TRBJ2-2; 11 bases are shared with TRBD2. CDR3 length equals 16 residues. Trimming at V came to 4 bases and at J to 0 bases, leaving 2 bases not matched to a gene. Germline CDR1 reads SGHNT; CDR2 reads YYREEE (reference sequence). DNA for the CDR3: TGTGCCAGCAGCCCGGGACTAGCGGCGAACACCGGGGAGCTGTTTTTT. Residues: CASSPGLAANTGELFF.

This sequence joins TRBV19 and TRBJ1-5, with TRBD1 matching 8 bases. CDR3 length: 12 amino acids. Looked up from germline, CDR1 is LNHDA and CDR2 is SQIVND (reference sequence). J gave up 6 bases and V 6 bases, and 1 base lay outside the gene matches. DNA for the CDR3: TGTGCCAGTAGGGGACAGGCTCAGCCCCAGCATTTT. This encodes CASRGQAQPQHF.

This chain joins TRBV7-8 and TRBJ2-5, with TRBD2 matching 8 bases. The length of the CDR3 is 15 residues. The V segment lost 2 bases and the J segment 5 bases; nucleotides outside the gene matches: 7. Germline V gives CDR1 SGHVS, CDR2 FQNEAQ. The DNA of the CDR3 is TGTGCCAGCAGCTTATCAGCGGGAGTACAGGAGACCCAGTACTTC. Protein sequence: CASSLSAGVQETQYF.

The chain has TRBV7-9 and TRBJ2-3, with a weak D call TRBD2 (6 bases). This CDR3 contains 14 residues. Germline V gene data show CDR1 as SEHNR and CDR2 as FQNEAQ (reference sequence). The V end lost 2 bases, the J end lost 3 bases, and 9 bases lay between the germline ends. CDR3 DNA sequence: TGTGCCAGCAGCTTATTGGGGGGAACAGATACGCAGTATTTT. It specifies CASSLLGGTDTQYF.

This chain joins TRBV24-1 and TRBJ2-2; D may be TRBD1 (5 bases). Trimming took 2 bases from V and 2 from J, leaving 11 bases between them. Germline CDR1 reads KGHDR; CDR2 reads SFDVKD. This CDR3 comprises 16 residues. The CDR3: CATSDSARANTGELFF. Written as DNA, the CDR3 is TGTGCCACCAGTGATTCGGCCAGGGCAAACACCGGGGAGCTGTTTTTT.

The J gene is TRBJ1-3, the V gene TRBV6-6, with a tentative D call TRBD1 (5 bases). V dropped 6 bases and J dropped 4 bases, with 16 bases sitting between them. CDR1 is MNHNY, CDR2 SVGAGI, per germline (reference sequence). The CDR3 has 15 residues. CDR3 nucleotides: TGTGCCAGCAGCACCTCGGGGACTAGAGGAAACACCATATATTTT. Translating it yields CASSTSGTRGNTIYF.

J is TRBJ2-5 and V is TRBV11-2; 8 bases align to TRBD1. CDR3 length: 17 residues. After removal of 4 bases from V and 6 bases from J, the junction contained 16 bases not matched to a gene. Germline assignment: CDR1 SGHAT and CDR2 FQNNGV. This chain's CDR3 is CASSSPRGQEVEKTQYF. CDR3 in DNA: TGTGCCAGCAGCTCACCGCGGGGACAGGAGGTTGAAAAGACCCAGTACTTC.

The J gene is TRBJ2-3, the V gene TRBV7-2, with TRBD2 matching 10 bases. The CDR3 consists of 15 residues. After removal of 5 bases from V and 0 bases from J, the junction contained 2 bases not matched to a gene. Germline V gene lookup returns CDR1 SGHTA and CDR2 FQGNSA. CDR3 DNA: TGTGCCAGCAGCCCTAGCGGGGGAAGCACAGATACGCAGTATTTT. Amino acid sequence: CASSPSGGSTDTQYF.

This chain uses TRBV15 with TRBJ2-1; D is unclear. Germline lookup yields CDR1 LNHNV and CDR2 YYDKDF (reference sequence). Deletions cut 0 bases from V and 6 bases from J, with 9 bases between. The CDR3 spans 14 residues. CDR3 DNA: TGTGCCACCAGCAGAGAGGTCTTCGGCAATGAGCAGTTCTTC. Translated: CATSREVFGNEQFF.

This chain uses TRBV18 with TRBJ1-6; 9 bases line up with TRBD1. The V gene end was trimmed by 3 bases and the J gene end by 8 bases; junction bases not matched to a gene: 5. This CDR3 has 15 amino acids. Germline V CDR1 and CDR2: KGHSH, LQKENI. CDR3 protein: CASSPDRGEHSPLHF. The CDR3 coding sequence is TGTGCCAGCTCACCGGACAGGGGAGAGCATTCACCCCTCCACTTT. Full variable domain (outside the CDR3, taken from reference TRBV18 and TRBJ1-6): NAGVMQNPRHLVRRRGQEARLRCSPMKGHSHVYWYRQLPEEGLKFMVYLQKENIIDESGMPKERFSAEFPKEGPSILRIQQVVRGDSAAYFCASSPDRGEHSPLHFGNGTRLTVT.

This chain links TRBV6-5 with TRBJ1-6; 9 nucleotides match TRBD1. CDR1 and CDR2 (germline): MNHEY, SVGAGI. This CDR3 has 15 amino acids. Unmatched junction bases numbered 8, after V lost 7 bases and J lost 7 bases. The CDR3 protein is CASKKQGAWNSPLHF. In DNA, the CDR3 is TGTGCCAGCAAAAAACAGGGGGCGTGGAATTCACCCCTCCACTTT.

The chain has TRBV12-3 or TRBV12-4 and TRBJ2-7; possibly TRBD1 for D (6 bases). There are 13 residues in the CDR3. V was pared by 6 bases and J by 1 base, with 10 bases between. The CDR3 loop reads CASSTTGSYEQYV. CDR3 nucleotides: TGTGCCAGCAGCACCACAGGGTCCTACGAGCAGTACGTC.

This clone has just one count. The CDR3 DNA follows: TGTGCCAGCTCACCATTTTGGCAGAACCAAAACACCATATATTTT. Translated: CASSPFWQNQNTIYF. J is TRBJ1-3 and V is TRBV18; D not certain. Deletions cut 2 bases from V and 6 bases from J, with 14 bases between. Germline lookup yields CDR1 KGHSH and CDR2 LQKENI. The CDR3 length is 15 residues.

Regarding this clone: Other DNA sequences from this sample encode an identical CDR3 as well. The CDR3 nucleotides read TGCGCCAGCAGCTTAAGCGGGGGGTCCTACGAGCAGTACTTC. This gives the protein CASSLSGGSYEQYF. This chain uses TRBV5-1 with TRBJ2-7, with 9 nucleotides matching TRBD2. Per the germline V gene, CDR1 is SGHRS and CDR2 is YFSETQ. V lost 2 bases to trimming and J lost 1 base; unmatched junction nucleotides: 1. The CDR3 consists of 14 residues.

This clone was observed a few times. The genes are TRBV19 and TRBJ2-2; TRBD2 aligns across 9 bases. The CDR3 length is 13 residues. The ends lost 3 bases at V and 8 bases at J; junction bases unmatched: 1. Germline values: CDR1 LNHDA, CDR2 SQIVND (reference sequence). CDR3 amino acids: CASSITSGGELFF. Written as DNA, the CDR3 is TGTGCCAGTAGTATTACTAGCGGGGGGGAGCTGTTTTTT.

This clone was seen just once. The chain joins TRBV6-2 or TRBV6-3 to TRBJ2-7; unclear D gene. V was clipped by 2 bases and J by 1 base, with 6 bases between them. The CDR3 runs 13 residues. CDR1 is MNHEY and CDR2 is SVGEGT in the germline V gene. The CDR3 reads CASSYHRSYEQYV. The CDR3 bases are TGTGCCAGCAGTTACCACAGATCCTACGAGCAGTACGTC.

The gene calls are TRBV7-9 and TRBJ2-7; TRBD2 agrees at 15 bases. The CDR3 sequence is 15 residues long. CDR1 is SEHNR, CDR2 FQNEAQ, per germline (reference sequence). The J segment lost 4 bases and the V segment lost 5 bases, leaving 3 bases of the junction unmatched. CDR3 in amino acids: CASSLGTSGGYEQYF. The CDR3 DNA reads TGTGCCAGCAGCCTCGGGACTAGCGGGGGGTACGAGCAGTACTTC.

The chain couples TRBV9 to TRBJ2-1; the match to TRBD1 covers 7 bases. Trimming took 3 bases from V and 9 from J; bases not matched to a gene: 12. This CDR3 is 15 amino acids long. Per the germline V gene, CDR1 is SGDLS and CDR2 is YYNGEE. CDR3 loop: CASSATTGVKGEQFF. The CDR3 DNA reads TGTGCCAGCAGCGCTACTACAGGGGTTAAGGGTGAGCAGTTCTTC.